These 18 T cell receptor beta chains came from one sample sequenced in a study of CD8 T cells in Susac syndrome. The authors reverse transcribed roughly 0.5 to 1 ug RNA with random hexamers. TCRdb reanalysed the immunoSEQ multiplex PCR reads using MiXCR and keeps one entry per CDR3 protein. Counted here are about 200,000 distinct CDR3 sequences, 90% to 95% occurring once; the ten biggest clones make up around 0.1%. The sequencing input was CD4+ T cells from PBMCs. These receptors were collected from a human donor in good health.

The chain employs TRBV28 and TRBJ1-3; D possibly corresponds to TRBD1 (6 bases). V dropped 5 bases and J dropped 3 bases, with 17 bases sitting between them. The CDR3 spans 16 residues. Germline-derived CDR1 and CDR2 are MDHEN and SYDVKM. CDR3 nucleotide sequence: TGTGCCAGCAGTCCCATACAGGGATTAGGTGGAAACACCATATATTTT. The encoded protein is CASSPIQGLGGNTIYF.

The chain joins TRBV19 to TRBJ1-5; 9 bases are shared with TRBD1. This CDR3 region has 11 residues. Germline values: CDR1 LNHDA, CDR2 SQIVND (reference sequence). The CDR3 protein is CAAGTGSAQHF. The DNA of the CDR3 is TGTGCTGCGGGGACAGGGAGCGCCCAGCATTTT.

This chain links TRBV19 with TRBJ2-2; 10 positions match TRBD2. The germline V gene encodes CDR1 LNHDA and CDR2 SQIVND (reference sequence). This CDR3 region has 16 residues. Unmatched junction bases numbered 8, after V lost 6 bases and J lost 4 bases. The CDR3 region has the DNA TGTGCCAGTAGAAGACCTAGCGGGGGCGTCACCGGGGAGCTGTTTTTT. Encoded protein: CASRRPSGGVTGELFF.

The chain links TRBV5-1 to TRBJ1-1; D not certain. Germline CDR1 is SGHRS and CDR2 is YFSETQ. The ends were cut back, 2 bases at V and 7 bases at J, with 12 bases in the middle. The CDR3 length is 13 residues. The CDR3 sequence is CASSLEGTGEAFF. DNA of the CDR3: TGCGCCAGCAGCTTAGAGGGAACTGGTGAAGCTTTCTTT.

The rearrangement uses TRBV10-3 and TRBJ2-7; 9 bases match TRBD1. The CDR3 is made up of 12 amino acids. Germline-derived CDR1 and CDR2 are ENHRY and SYGVKD. V shed 10 bases and J 2 bases; nucleotides not matched to a gene: 3. The DNA of the CDR3 is TGTGCCACCCGGGACAGGGCCTACGAGCAGTACGTC. Translation gives CATRDRAYEQYV.

J is TRBJ2-1 and V is TRBV28, with 15 bases aligning to TRBD2. The V gene end was trimmed by 4 bases and the J gene end by 7 bases; junction bases not matched to a gene: 5. The CDR3 runs 16 residues. Germline V CDR1 and CDR2: MDHEN, SYDVKM. CDR3 nucleotides: TGTGCCAGCAGTTCCGGACTAGCGGGGGGGTGGAATGAGCAGTTCTTC. Encoded protein: CASSSGLAGGWNEQFF.

On this clonotype: At one boundary the junction diverges from the germline segment, which might be a read error. The J gene is TRBJ1-2, the V gene TRBV12-3 or TRBV12-4; D unclear. The CDR3 runs 13 residues. The CDR3 DNA sequence: TGTGCCAGCAGTTTAAGTCAGGCCCATGGCCACACCTTC. It translates to CASSLSQAHGHTF.

This rearrangement joins TRBV27 to TRBJ1-2, with D perhaps TRBD1 (5 bases). This CDR3 is built from 15 residues. From germline, CDR1 is MNHEY and CDR2 SMNVEV (reference sequence). Trimming left V 5 bases short and J 2 bases short, with 15 bases between. DNA for the CDR3: TGTGCCAGCAGTCCCAGCACGGGACGGAACTATGGCTACACCTTC. This encodes CASSPSTGRNYGYTF.

This chain links TRBV15 with TRBJ2-7; D possibly corresponds to TRBD1 (6 bases). V was shortened by 1 base and J by 12 bases, with 16 bases between the two germline ends. This CDR3 has 13 amino acids. Per germline, CDR1 LNHNV and CDR2 YYDKDF (reference sequence). The CDR3: CATSRATGLVGYF. CDR3 nucleotides: TGTGCCACCAGCAGAGCAACAGGGCTGGTGGGGTACTTC.

The CDR3 DNA reads as TGTGCCAGTAGTACCATCGGGGAGACCCAGTACTTC. It is translated as CASSTIGETQYF. The V call is TRBV19, the J call TRBJ2-5; D not resolved. Germline CDR1 is LNHDA and CDR2 is SQIVND (reference sequence). CDR3 size: 12 residues. V was pared by 4 bases and J by 5 bases, with 8 bases between.

The chain recombines TRBV20-1 with TRBJ1-1, with D unclear. V lost 6 bases, J lost 5 bases, and 19 bases lay in between. The V gene's germline CDR1 is DFQATT and CDR2 SNEGSKA (reference sequence). The CDR3 extends over 14 amino acids. The CDR3 sequence: CSAASPRGWTEAFF. The DNA for the CDR3 is TGCAGTGCCGCATCCCCTCGGGGATGGACTGAAGCTTTCTTT.

The gene calls are TRBV6-2 or TRBV6-3 and TRBJ2-2; D uncertain. Germline-derived CDR1 and CDR2 are MNHEY and SVGEGT. There are 13 residues in the CDR3. Trimming stripped 5 bases from V and 4 bases from J, with 8 bases between. The CDR3 coding sequence is TGTGCCAGCAGTCCTCTGGGCACCGGGGAGCTGTTTTTT. Translation gives CASSPLGTGELFF.

This chain uses TRBV28 with TRBJ1-2; D not resolved. This CDR3 is 12 amino acids long. V dropped 8 bases and J dropped 8 bases, with 15 bases sitting between them. The V gene's germline CDR1 is MDHEN and CDR2 SYDVKM. Here the CDR3 reads CASRPGPMGYTF. The CDR3 DNA reads TGTGCCAGCCGCCCGGGCCCCATGGGCTACACCTTC.

The chain has TRBV2 and TRBJ2-1; 9 nucleotides align to TRBD2. Germline V CDR1 and CDR2: SNHLY, FYNNEI. Unmatched junction bases numbered 7, after V lost 5 bases and J lost 5 bases. This CDR3 region has 15 residues. DNA of the CDR3: TGTGCCAGCAGTCAGACTAGCGGACGGAACAATGAGCAGTTCTTC. Translating it yields CASSQTSGRNNEQFF.

The gene calls are TRBV7-9 and TRBJ1-1; D remains ambiguous. There are 12 residues in the CDR3. V dropped 5 bases and J dropped 3 bases, with 7 bases sitting between them. The germline V gene has CDR1 SEHNR and CDR2 FQNEAQ (reference sequence). The CDR3 loop is CASSRTDTEAFF. The DNA of the CDR3 is TGTGCCAGCAGCCGGACCGACACTGAAGCTTTCTTT.

J is TRBJ2-7 and V is TRBV7-9; D is perhaps TRBD1 (8 bases). Germline V gene lookup returns CDR1 SEHNR and CDR2 FQNEAQ (reference sequence). The V and J ends lost 4 bases and 5 bases respectively, with 15 bases between them. The CDR3 has 14 amino acids. The CDR3 protein is CASSSTGGGDEQYF. The CDR3 region has the DNA TGTGCCAGCAGCTCAACAGGGGGGGGAGACGAGCAGTACTTC.

The chain joins TRBV3-1 to TRBJ2-1; TRBD1 might be the D (5 bases). V gave up 3 bases and J gave up 10 bases, with 13 bases separating them. The CDR3 extends over 13 amino acids. Germline CDR1 reads LGHDT; CDR2 reads YNNKEL (reference sequence). Written as DNA, the CDR3 is TGTGCCAGCAGCCAGGGGCGGAGTGAAGAGCAGTTCTTC. Translating gives CASSQGRSEEQFF.

The chain employs TRBV6-2 or TRBV6-3 and TRBJ1-1, with a possible D match to TRBD1 (5 bases). CDR3 length: 14 residues. CDR1 is MNHEY and CDR2 is SVGEGT in the germline V gene. Trimming took off 11 bases at V and 1 base at J, with 17 bases between the two ends. The chain's CDR3 is CAAAKGQGNTEAFF. CDR3 coding DNA: TGTGCCGCAGCAAAGGGCCAGGGGAACACTGAAGCTTTCTTT.